This T cell receptor (beta chain) was sequenced for a study of a mutant IDH1 vaccine in newly diagnosed glioma. Turning to the study itself: Treated patients, averaging roughly 40 years, were about 60% male and about 38% female. The therapy given earlier, which was standard therapy, consisted of radiotherapy, temozolomide, or both, and most of the patients received both. Points from the study as a whole: Any relationship between pseudoprogression and changes in top peripheral T cell clonotypes seemed absent.

Germline CDR1 is SEHNR and CDR2 is FQNEAQ (reference sequence). The CDR3 length is 14 residues. On this clone itself: Its antigen is currently unknown. The junction differs from germline at one of its ends, possibly a read error.

Using immunoSEQ multiplex PCR, the repertoire was profiled, and TCRdb retains in-frame clones only, with some absent. Of over 45,000 clones detected, about 80% appear once; the ten largest clones hold 6.2%. Time point given: week 23, last vaccination. Every single dose of the vaccine, 300 ug of mutant IDH1 20-mer peptide, came with topical imiquimod. Astrocytomas that were new, WHO grade 3 or 4, IDH1-mutant and ATRX-lost were present in the donors. V and J are TRBV7-9 and TRBJ1-3, with 9 bases fitting TRBD1. This TCR was sampled from a man aged 35-49 years with glioma. The sequencing here drew on PBMCs, taken from a glioma patient whose treatment included an IDH1 peptide vaccine. The CDR3 loop is CASSPDRGPSRGGF. The CDR3 nucleotides are TGTGCCAGCAGCCCGGACAGGGGACCCTCGCGGGGGGGTTTT.